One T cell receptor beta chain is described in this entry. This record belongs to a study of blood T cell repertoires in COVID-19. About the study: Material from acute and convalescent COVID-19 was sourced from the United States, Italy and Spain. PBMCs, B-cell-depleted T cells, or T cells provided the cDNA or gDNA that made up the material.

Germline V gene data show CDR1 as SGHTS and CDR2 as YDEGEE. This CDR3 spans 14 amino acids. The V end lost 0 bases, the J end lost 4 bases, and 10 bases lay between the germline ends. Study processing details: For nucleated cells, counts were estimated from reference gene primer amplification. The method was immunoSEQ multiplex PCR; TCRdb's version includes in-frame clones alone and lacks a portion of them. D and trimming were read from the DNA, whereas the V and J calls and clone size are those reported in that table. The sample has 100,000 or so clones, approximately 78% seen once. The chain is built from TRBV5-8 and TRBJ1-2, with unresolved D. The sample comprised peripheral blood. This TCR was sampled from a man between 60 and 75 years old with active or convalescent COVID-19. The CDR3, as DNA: TGTGCCAGCAGCTTGGCCCAGATGATCTATGGCTACACCTTC. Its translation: CASSLAQMIYGYTF.